Listed here are 8 T cell receptor beta chains from one sample, sequenced in a study of T cell changes during pregnancy in multiple sclerosis. Profiling relied on immunoSEQ multiplex PCR, and the TCRdb table lists in-frame clones only, not all of them. The sample consists of 70,000 or so clones, around nine tenths of them appearing once. The material was CD4+ T cells from peripheral blood mononuclear cells, obtained after pregnancy. These TCRs come from a female donor with multiple sclerosis, enrolled in a pregnancy study.

In its sample, this clone was seen once. The chain has TRBV7-9 and TRBJ2-7, with TRBD2 identical over 7 bases. This CDR3 has 15 residues. Trimming cost V 3 bases and J 3 bases; bases outside gene matches: 8. From germline, CDR1 is SEHNR and CDR2 FQNEAQ (reference sequence). CDR3 in DNA: TGTGCCAGCAGCTTGTTGGCTAGCGGAGGCTACGAGCAGTACTTC. This gives the protein CASSLLASGGYEQYF.

The chain recombines TRBV7-6 with TRBJ2-5; 7 bases align to TRBD1. Germline V gives CDR1 SGHVS, CDR2 FNYEAQ. The CDR3 extends over 15 amino acids. The V segment lost 5 bases and the J segment 2 bases; nucleotides outside the gene matches: 8. In DNA form, the CDR3 reads TGTGCCAGCAGCGCTCCCGGGACAGAGCAAGAGACCCAGTACTTC. It codes for CASSAPGTEQETQYF.

This sequence joins TRBV4-2 and TRBJ2-2, with D tentatively TRBD1 (6 bases). With 3 bases removed from V and 7 bases from J, the gap between germline ends came to 6 bases. The CDR3 is 12 amino acids. Per the germline V gene, CDR1 is LGHNA and CDR2 is YNFKEQ. The chain's CDR3 is CASSHRGGELFF. The CDR3 bases are TGTGCCAGCAGCCACAGGGGCGGGGAGCTGTTTTTT.

The chain recombines TRBV14 with TRBJ1-1; a possible D gene is TRBD1 (5 bases). The CDR3 loop spans 14 amino acids. The germline V and J ends were trimmed by 3 bases and 3 bases, with 11 bases remaining between them. The germline V gene has CDR1 SGHDN and CDR2 FVKESK. CDR3 amino acids: CASSQVWGYTEAFF. The DNA for the CDR3 is TGTGCCAGCAGCCAGGTTTGGGGCTACACTGAAGCTTTCTTT.

This rearrangement joins TRBV6-5 to TRBJ1-1; 8 positions agree with TRBD1. CDR1 is MNHEY, CDR2 SVGAGI, per germline. With 8 bases clipped from V and 1 base from J, the junction kept 6 bases outside the gene matches. The length of the CDR3 is 14 residues. The CDR3 DNA follows: TGTGCCAGCCATAAAGGACAGGGGAACACTGAAGCTTTCTTT. Its translation is CASHKGQGNTEAFF.

DNA for the CDR3: TGTGCCAGCAGCTTAGGACAGGGGGGGGAAGCTTTCTTT. Translation: CASSLGQGGEAFF. The rearrangement uses TRBV7-6 and TRBJ1-1; TRBD1 matches at 9 bases. Germline values: CDR1 SGHVS, CDR2 FNYEAQ. This CDR3 spans 13 amino acids. V dropped 1 base and J dropped 8; count of bases not matched to a gene: 2.

The chain is built from TRBV29-1 and TRBJ2-5, with TRBD2 matching over 12 bases. The CDR3 has 15 amino acids. The germline V gene encodes CDR1 SQVTM and CDR2 ANQGSEA. Unmatched junction bases numbered 4, after V lost 4 bases and J lost 1 base. CDR3 in amino acids: CSVGLAGVPQETQYF. The CDR3 bases are TGCAGCGTTGGACTAGCGGGAGTCCCCCAAGAGACCCAGTACTTC.

This clone was seen at least ten times. The V call is TRBV10-3, the J call TRBJ1-2; a weak D match, TRBD1 (6 bases). The CDR3 is made up of 15 amino acids. CDR1 and CDR2 from the germline V gene are ENHRY and SYGVKD. V was shortened by 0 bases and J by 2 bases, with 10 bases between the two germline ends. The CDR3 bases are TGTGCCATCAGTGAGTCAACAGGGTCGAACTATGGCTACACCTTC. Translating gives CAISESTGSNYGYTF.